This T cell receptor (beta chain) was retrieved from a study of T cell responses to AZD1222 COVID-19 vaccine. The table came from immunoSEQ multiplex PCR; TCRdb's copy has only in-frame clones and leaves some out. Counted here are 110,000 or so clones, 70% to 90% occurring once; the ten biggest clones make up about 2.9%. On this clone itself: The antigen is not known.

This CDR3 has 14 residues. Germline loops: CDR1 SGDLS, CDR2 YYNGEE. V dropped 1 base and J dropped 5; count of bases not matched to a gene: 4. Study-wide results and caveats: Spike-specific TCR repertoires showed rising breadth and depth after two AZD1222 doses. Of the AZD1222 recipients, only five to seven were seropositive at baseline. There were vaccine-associated CD4 TCRs across spike, dominant at 160-218 and 743-854. Donors in the cohort were predominantly white British and more often female, and clonal diversity was possibly underestimated.

The sequence came from an adult who received the AZD1222 COVID-19 vaccine. The chain employs TRBV9 and TRBJ2-3, with TRBD1 matching over 7 bases. Sample: peripheral blood, taken 28 days after the second AZD1222 dose. The CDR3 DNA follows: TGTGCCAGCAGCGTAACAGGGGCCGGAGATACGCAGTATTTT. It codes for CASSVTGAGDTQYF.